The 21 T cell receptor beta chains given below trace back to one sample, sequenced in a study of T cell responses to AZD1222 COVID-19 vaccine. Only in-frame clones appear in the TCRdb table, and some are missing; sequencing was by immunoSEQ multiplex PCR. Of about 200,000 clones in the sample, over 85% were seen once. The sequenced sample was peripheral blood, obtained 28 days after the second dose of the MenACWY control vaccine. The source of these receptors is an adult who received the MenACWY meningococcal vaccine as a control.

The chain uses TRBV11-3 and TRBJ2-1; 7 bases are shared with TRBD1. This CDR3 is 19 amino acids long. The germline gives CDR1 SGHNT, CDR2 YENEEA. The V and J ends lost 1 base and 4 bases, in that order; junction bases with no gene match: 16. CDR3: CASSLAKPRTGPLYNEQFF. In DNA, the CDR3 is TGTGCCAGCAGCTTAGCAAAACCTCGGACAGGACCCCTATACAATGAGCAGTTCTTC.

The chain carries TRBV7-9 and TRBJ1-1, with unresolved D. V was shortened by 1 base and J by 8 bases, with 14 bases between the two germline ends. The CDR3 runs to 14 residues. CDR1 is SEHNR and CDR2 is FQNEAQ in the germline V gene (reference sequence). As DNA, the CDR3 is TGTGCCAGCAGCTTAGGCCGACTTAGCAGGGAAGCTTTCTTT. Its protein is CASSLGRLSREAFF.

The chain joins TRBV24-1 to TRBJ2-2; 8 nucleotides align to TRBD2. The CDR3 totals 16 residues. The junction had 11 bases not matched to a gene; V was cut back by 5 bases and J by 7 bases. Germline lookup yields CDR1 KGHDR and CDR2 SFDVKD. The CDR3 nucleotides are TGTGCCACCAGTGGGACCGCCCAACGGGGGGGCGGGGAGCTGTTTTTT. Its protein product is CATSGTAQRGGGELFF.

The gene calls are TRBV15 and TRBJ2-3; maybe TRBD1 (6 bases). The germline CDR1 and CDR2 sequences are LNHNV and YYDKDF (reference sequence). V was trimmed by 0 bases and J by 3 bases, leaving 10 bases between them. The CDR3 length is 15 residues. CDR3: CATSRDFQGTDTQYF. As DNA, the CDR3 is TGTGCCACCAGCAGAGATTTCCAGGGGACAGATACGCAGTATTTT. Using reference TRBV15 and TRBJ2-3 for the parts outside the CDR3, the full variable domain is DAMVIQNPRYQVTQFGKPVTLSCSQTLNHNVMYWYQQKSSQAPKLLFHYYDKDFNNEADTPDNFQSRRPNTSFCFLDIRSPGLGDTAMYLCATSRDFQGTDTQYFGPGTRLTVL.

This chain joins TRBV7-2 and TRBJ1-1, with D maybe TRBD1 (6 bases). V lost 5 bases to trimming and J lost 6 bases, with 10 bases between them. The CDR3 has 12 residues. Germline V gives CDR1 SGHTA, CDR2 FQGNSA. CDR3 bases: TGTGCCAGCAGCGGCGGGGGGCCTGAAGCTTTCTTT. It yields the protein CASSGGGPEAFF.

The V and J genes are TRBV5-1 and TRBJ2-4, with D unresolved. The V gene lost 5 bases and the J gene lost 6 bases, with 6 bases spanning the gap. This CDR3 is 11 amino acids long. The germline V gene has CDR1 SGHRS and CDR2 YFSETQ. The CDR3 DNA follows: TGCGCCAGCAGTTCAGGAAACATTCAGTACTTC. Translation: CASSSGNIQYF. Looking up the rest from reference TRBV5-1 and TRBJ2-4 gives the full variable domain: KAGVTQTPRYLIKTRGQQVTLSCSPISGHRSVSWYQQTPGQGLQFLFEYFSETQRNKGNFPGRFSGRQFSNSRSEMNVSTLELGDSALYLCASSSGNIQYFGAGTRLSVL.

This clone was found once. This rearrangement joins TRBV20-1 to TRBJ2-1, with D unresolved. CDR3 length: 11 residues. The germline V gene has CDR1 DFQATT and CDR2 SNEGSKA (reference sequence). The CDR3 region has the DNA TGCAGCAAATGGGCAAGTGTTGAGCAGTTCTTC. Protein sequence: CSKWASVEQFF.

The V and J genes are TRBV7-2 and TRBJ1-5, with a weak D call TRBD1 (6 bases). V lost 2 bases and J 6 bases, leaving 8 bases between the germline ends. This CDR3 has 13 residues. Germline CDR1 and CDR2: SGHTA and FQGNSA. The CDR3 region has the DNA TGTGCCAGCAGCTTACAGGGGAGTCAGCCCCAGCATTTT. Translating gives CASSLQGSQPQHF.

This clone occurred once. The chain has TRBV27 and TRBJ2-3; D is perhaps TRBD1 (5 bases). Looked up from germline, CDR1 is MNHEY and CDR2 is SMNVEV (reference sequence). There are 15 residues in the CDR3. The V end was cut by 9 bases, the J end by 1 base, with 17 bases between. The CDR3 reads CASRDSPPGTDTQYF. CDR3 sequence (DNA): TGTGCCAGTCGAGACAGTCCCCCCGGCACAGATACGCAGTATTTT.

In its sample, this clone was seen once. This chain connects TRBV2 to TRBJ1-1, with 7 bases aligning to TRBD1. This CDR3 region has 14 residues. Germline trimming cut 6 bases from V and 1 base from J; bases unmatched to any gene: 5. Looked up from germline, CDR1 is SNHLY and CDR2 is FYNNEI. CDR3 DNA: TGTGCCAGCAGGGGGGGACAGCCGAACACTGAAGCTTTCTTT. Protein: CASRGGQPNTEAFF.

The V and J genes are TRBV7-2 and TRBJ1-1; D is possibly TRBD1 (5 bases). Trimming stripped 4 bases from V and 0 bases from J, with 9 bases between. The CDR3 extends over 14 amino acids. Germline V CDR1 and CDR2: SGHTA, FQGNSA. CDR3 sequence (DNA): TGTGCCAGCAGCTCTTGGGGCCTGAACACTGAAGCTTTCTTT. This translates into CASSSWGLNTEAFF.

V usage is TRBV6-5 and J usage is TRBJ1-6; no clear D gene. This CDR3 has 16 amino acids. Germline loops: CDR1 MNHEY, CDR2 SVGAGI. V lost 4 bases and J lost 7, with 17 bases in between. The CDR3 reads CASSFSPGLGNSPLHF. The DNA for the CDR3 is TGTGCCAGCAGTTTCTCCCCCGGACTCGGAAATTCACCCCTCCACTTT.

V gene TRBV24-1 combines with J gene TRBJ2-2; D is uncertain. CDR1 KGHDR and CDR2 SFDVKD come from the germline V gene. The length of the CDR3 is 14 residues. V shed 2 bases and J shed 6 bases, with 9 bases lying between them. In DNA, the CDR3 is TGTGCCACCAGTGATTGGTCGGGCCCCGGGGAGCTGTTTTTT. It yields the protein CATSDWSGPGELFF.

This clone came up once. The chain has TRBV6-4 and TRBJ1-1; tentative D call: TRBD1 (5 bases). Germline assignment: CDR1 MRHNA and CDR2 SNTAGT. The CDR3 runs to 14 residues. V was cut by 3 bases and J by 4 bases, with 12 bases left in between. The DNA for the CDR3 is TGTGCCAGCAGTGAGAGGCAGGGTTCCACTGAAGCTTTCTTT. Translated: CASSERQGSTEAFF.

The chain is built from TRBV9 and TRBJ1-5, with TRBD1 matching 7 bases. Trimming took 0 bases from V and 7 from J; bases not matched to a gene: 10. Looked up from germline, CDR1 is SGDLS and CDR2 is YYNGEE. This CDR3 has 16 residues. The CDR3 region has the DNA TGTGCCAGCAGCGTAGGGGGAGGGGGCGTCGGACAGCCCCAGCATTTT. This translates into CASSVGGGGVGQPQHF. The variable domain in full, with the rest retrieved from reference TRBV9 and TRBJ1-5, is DSGVTQTPKHLITATGQRVTLRCSPRSGDLSVYWYQQSLDQGLQFLIQYYNGEERAKGNILERFSAQQFPDLHSELNLSSLELGDSALYFCASSVGGGGVGQPQHFGDGTRLSIL.

The chain has TRBV19 and TRBJ2-2, with unresolved D. CDR1 and CDR2 (germline): LNHDA, SQIVND (reference sequence). V dropped 5 bases and J dropped 6 bases, with 10 bases sitting between them. CDR3 size: 13 residues. The CDR3 DNA reads TGTGCCAGTAGTTGGGGTAGTTCCGGGGAGCTGTTTTTT. Translating gives CASSWGSSGELFF.

The V call is TRBV15, the J call TRBJ2-7, with 12 positions matching TRBD1. V was clipped by 1 base and J by 5 bases; unmatched bases: 9. CDR1 LNHNV and CDR2 YYDKDF come from the germline V gene (reference sequence). There are 17 residues in the CDR3. CDR3 loop: CATSRVPGQGALDEQYF. As DNA, the CDR3 is TGTGCCACCAGCAGAGTTCCGGGACAGGGGGCTCTCGACGAGCAGTACTTC.

The count of this clone is one. J is TRBJ1-1 and V is TRBV3-1 (or the pseudogene TRBV3-2), with TRBD1 matching over 8 bases. The CDR3 is made up of 16 amino acids. Germline trimming cut 4 bases from V and 1 base from J; bases unmatched to any gene: 8. Germline CDR1 and CDR2: LGHDT and YNNKEL (reference sequence). This CDR3 reads CASSPGTGWGNTEAFF. The CDR3 DNA is TGTGCCAGCAGCCCGGGGACAGGCTGGGGGAACACTGAAGCTTTCTTT.

The rearrangement links TRBV25-1 to TRBJ1-1; D possibly corresponds to TRBD1 (5 bases). With 6 bases removed from V and 7 bases from J, the gap between germline ends came to 9 bases. Germline CDR1 reads MGHDK; CDR2 reads SYGVNS. The CDR3 is made up of 11 amino acids. In nucleotides, the CDR3 is TGTGCCAGCAGGACGGGACTTGAAGCTTTCTTT. It translates to CASRTGLEAFF.

The chain has TRBV28 and TRBJ1-2; maybe TRBD1 (5 bases). Germline CDR1 reads MDHEN; CDR2 reads SYDVKM. The CDR3 spans 16 residues. Trimming took off 2 bases at V and 6 bases at J, with 19 bases between the two ends. The CDR3 sequence: CASSLSPAGRSDGYTF. The CDR3 nucleotides are TGTGCCAGCAGTTTAAGCCCGGCAGGGAGGTCCGATGGCTACACCTTC.

The rearrangement uses TRBV5-3 and TRBJ2-3; 13 bases are a match to TRBD2. TRBV5-3 is an ORF; its function is uncertain. The length of the CDR3 is 20 residues. V shed 0 bases, J shed 4 bases, and the junction held 14 bases outside the gene matches. DNA for the CDR3: TGTGCCAGAAGCTTGGGAGGGACTAGCGGGGAGGGATTTTCTCCAGATACGCAGTATTTT. It translates to CARSLGGTSGEGFSPDTQYF.